These T cell receptor beta chains were read from a single sample in a study of T cells in Graves' hyperthyroidism and ophthalmopathy. TCRdb re-called the multiplex PCR reads with MiXCR, one entry per CDR3 protein. The sample carries roughly 400,000 distinct CDR3 sequences, around a quarter recorded once. The material sequenced was blood. These receptors all come from a man aged 50-59 years with Graves' hyperthyroidism. CDR3s include the opening cysteine and the closing phenylalanine or tryptophan. The order of the fields is J gene, clone size, V gene, D gene, CDR3 protein, CDR3 DNA. The D gene is left open where the match is weak. Clone size, where shown, is once, few, many, or a class for clones that have expanded.

TRBJ2-5,few,TRBV6-1,.,CASSEVASSNPIWETQYF,TGTGCCAGCAGTGAAGTCGCTAGCTCTAATCCTATTTGGGAGACCCAGTACTTC
TRBJ2-3,few,TRBV24-1,TRBD2,CATSAASGRGDTQYF,TGTGCCACCAGTGCGGCTAGCGGGAGGGGAGATACGCAGTATTTT
TRBJ1-2,.,TRBV5-1,TRBD1,CASSGQGAMAGYTF,TGCGCCAGCAGCGGACAGGGGGCAATGGCTGGCTACACCTTC
TRBJ1-1,few,TRBV19,TRBD1,CTQGGDTEAFF,TGTACCCAGGGGGGAGACACTGAAGCTTTCTTT
TRBJ2-1,.,TRBV29-1,TRBD2,CSVGSGRVSYNEQFF,TGCAGCGTTGGGAGCGGGAGGGTATCCTACAATGAGCAGTTCTTC
TRBJ2-1,many,TRBV11-2,.,CASSRLEDNEQFF,TGTGCCAGCAGCCGACTAGAGGACAATGAGCAGTTCTTC
TRBJ2-5,few,TRBV7-3,.,CASSLMQQETQYF,TGTGCCAGCAGCTTAATGCAACAAGAGACCCAGTACTTC
TRBJ2-5,many,TRBV24-1,TRBD1,CATSLPGGAETQYF,TGTGCCACCAGCCTTCCAGGGGGCGCGGAGACCCAGTACTTC
TRBJ2-1,few,TRBV5-1,TRBD1,CASSTGGTYNEQFF,TGCGCCAGCAGTACAGGGGGGACCTACAATGAGCAGTTCTTC
TRBJ2-3,few,TRBV5-1,.,CASSLGVGSTDTQYF,TGCGCCAGCAGCTTGGGGGTGGGCAGCACAGATACGCAGTATTTT
TRBJ2-7,.,TRBV2,.,CASSVWNIADSYEQYF,TGTGCCAGCAGTGTTTGGAACATAGCTGATTCCTACGAGCAGTACTTC
TRBJ2-7,few,TRBV28,.,CASRQASHEQYF,TGTGCCAGCAGACAGGCTTCCCACGAGCAGTACTTC
TRBJ2-7,.,TRBV7-2,.,CASSQGTGTAGLYEQYF,TGCGCCAGCAGCCAAGGGACCGGGACAGCGGGCCTCTACGAGCAGTACTTC
TRBJ2-1,.,TRBV27,TRBD2,CATGPDASGTDEQFF,TGTGCCACCGGTCCCGATGCTAGCGGGACCGATGAGCAGTTCTTC
TRBJ2-1,many,TRBV20-1,TRBD2,CSGGRAGEQFF,TGCAGCGGGGGGAGGGCCGGTGAGCAGTTCTTC
TRBJ1-2,.,TRBV20-1,TRBD1,CSATTGPDNYGYTF,TGCAGTGCTACGACAGGGCCGGATAACTATGGCTACACCTTC
TRBJ2-3,few,TRBV12-5,.,CASRRAPDTDTQYF,TGTGCTAGTAGGAGGGCCCCGGACACAGATACGCAGTATTTT
TRBJ1-1,.,TRBV7-2,.,CASSPLRVEAFF,TGTGCCAGCAGCCCACTCCGGGTCGAAGCTTTCTTT
TRBJ2-3,.,TRBV20-1,.,CSARDLQAASTDTQYF,TGCAGTGCTAGAGATCTGCAGGCCGCTAGCACAGATACGCAGTATTTT
TRBJ2-3,many,TRBV10-3,TRBD1,CAISRQGSSTDTQYF,TGTGCCATCAGTCGACAGGGATCTAGCACAGATACGCAGTATTTT
TRBJ1-1,few,TRBV6-1,TRBD1,CASSALQGLNTEAFF,TGTGCCAGCAGTGCCCTACAGGGGCTGAACACTGAAGCTTTCTTT
TRBJ2-1,many,TRBV6-6,TRBD2,CASSYSRGRVDEQFF,TGTGCCAGCAGTTACTCCCGCGGGAGGGTCGATGAGCAGTTCTTC
TRBJ1-1,few,TRBV24-1,TRBD1,CATSRQGEAFF,TGTGCCACCAGTAGACAGGGGGAAGCTTTCTTT
TRBJ2-3,.,TRBV9,TRBD1,CASSVVGQGAKDTQYF,TGTGCCAGCAGCGTAGTGGGACAGGGGGCAAAGGATACGCAGTATTTT
TRBJ1-1,few,TRBV11-2,.,CASSPGSVEAFF,TGTGCCAGCAGCCCCGGTTCCGTTGAAGCTTTCTTT
TRBJ2-7,.,TRBV4-2,.,CVSSQEKYDSYEQYF,TGTGTCAGCAGCCAAGAGAAGTACGATTCCTACGAGCAGTACTTC
TRBJ2-3,few,TRBV29-1,TRBD2,CSVGLLAGADTQYF,TGCAGCGTGGGACTCCTGGCGGGAGCAGATACGCAGTATTTT
TRBJ2-1,many,TRBV7-2,.,CASSLIVTGRQFF,TGTGCCAGCAGCTTAATAGTAACGGGACGTCAGTTCTTC
TRBJ2-7,few,TRBV3-1,TRBD2,CASSLGLTSGSYEQYF,TGTGCCAGCAGCCTCGGGCTGACTAGCGGGAGCTACGAGCAGTACTTC
TRBJ2-1,.,TRBV14,TRBD2,CASSGFGSSGNNEQFF,TGTGCCAGCAGTGGTTTCGGCTCTAGCGGCAACAATGAGCAGTTCTTC
TRBJ2-2,few,TRBV11-3,.,CASSFSSPGELFF,TGTGCCAGCAGCTTTTCCTCCCCCGGGGAGCTGTTTTTT
TRBJ2-5,many,TRBV3-1,.,CASSQGLQETQYF,TGTGCCAGCAGCCAAGGGTTACAAGAGACCCAGTACTTC
TRBJ2-4,few,TRBV30,.,CASGYLTGTPNIQYF,TGTGCCTCTGGTTACCTAACCGGGACACCAAACATTCAGTACTTC
TRBJ2-7,few,TRBV20-1,TRBD1,CSAVPGQGSYEQYF,TGCAGTGCGGTACCGGGACAGGGGTCCTACGAGCAGTACTTC
TRBJ2-2,many,TRBV9,TRBD2,CASSASGNTGELFF,TGTGCCAGCAGCGCTAGCGGGAACACCGGGGAGCTGTTTTTT
TRBJ2-7,.,TRBV19,TRBD2,CASSIDSPGLAYNEQYF,TGTGCCAGTAGTATAGACTCGCCGGGACTAGCGTACAATGAGCAGTACTTC
TRBJ2-1,many,TRBV7-6,TRBD2,CASSRNSGRGNEQFF,TGTGCCAGCAGCCGAAACAGCGGGAGGGGCAATGAGCAGTTCTTC
TRBJ2-5,.,TRBV12-3/TRBV12-4,TRBD2,CASSFGGSGETQYF,TGTGCCAGCAGTTTCGGCGGGAGTGGAGAGACCCAGTACTTC
TRBJ2-3,few,TRBV20-1,.,CSARGPRGSGLTDTQYF,TGCAGTGCTAGAGGACCCAGGGGTAGCGGGTTAACAGATACGCAGTATTTT
TRBJ2-7,.,TRBV12-3/TRBV12-4,TRBD1,CASSLSRTGGSYEQYF,TGTGCCAGCAGTTTATCGCGGACAGGGGGCTCCTACGAGCAGTACTTC
TRBJ2-7,many,TRBV5-1,TRBD2,CASSLAGKAREQYF,TGCGCCAGCAGTTTAGCGGGGAAGGCTCGAGAGCAGTACTTC
TRBJ2-5,.,TRBV5-1,TRBD2,CASGLAGSQETQYF,TGCGCCAGTGGCTTAGCGGGCTCTCAAGAGACCCAGTACTTC
TRBJ2-7,.,TRBV7-6,.,CASSLDRDGYEQYF,TGTGCCAGCAGCTTAGATAGGGACGGCTACGAGCAGTACTTC
TRBJ2-7,.,TRBV19,TRBD1,CASSAQQGAYEQYF,TGTGCCAGTAGTGCACAACAGGGGGCTTACGAGCAGTACTTC
TRBJ2-2,few,TRBV12-3/TRBV12-4,TRBD2,CASSLRRLAGGTGELFF,TGTGCCAGCAGTCTTCGTCGACTAGCGGGAGGGACCGGGGAGCTGTTTTTT
TRBJ1-4,.,TRBV4-2,TRBD1,CASSQEGQPNEKLFF,TGTGCCAGCAGCCAAGAGGGACAGCCGAATGAAAAACTGTTTTTT
TRBJ2-3,.,TRBV6-1,TRBD2,CASSTGGVIGQYF,TGTGCCAGCAGCACCGGGGGGGTTATCGGGCAGTATTTT
TRBJ2-3,many,TRBV9,.,CASSGTRSTDTQYF,TGTGCCAGCAGCGGAACACGAAGCACAGATACGCAGTATTTT
TRBJ2-7,many,TRBV5-6,TRBD1,CASSLGTGFYEQYF,TGTGCCAGCAGCTTGGGGACAGGGTTTTACGAGCAGTACTTC
TRBJ2-3,many,TRBV7-2,TRBD2,CASSSGLAGSRDTQYF,TGTGCCAGCAGCTCGGGACTAGCGGGATCCCGAGATACGCAGTATTTT
TRBJ1-2,few,TRBV7-2,.,CASSPRTSGYTF,TGTGCCAGCAGCCCCCGGACTTCTGGCTACACCTTC
TRBJ1-1,many,TRBV12-3/TRBV12-4,TRBD1,CASILDRGQREAFF,TGTGCCAGCATTCTTGACAGGGGGCAGAGGGAAGCTTTCTTT
TRBJ2-3,.,TRBV2,TRBD1,CASSGNRGREVTDTQYF,TGTGCCAGCAGTGGGAACAGGGGGCGCGAGGTCACAGATACGCAGTATTTT
TRBJ2-3,few,TRBV5-1,.,CASSLAGPPQNTQYF,TGCGCCAGCAGCTTGGCGGGTCCACCTCAAAATACGCAGTATTTT